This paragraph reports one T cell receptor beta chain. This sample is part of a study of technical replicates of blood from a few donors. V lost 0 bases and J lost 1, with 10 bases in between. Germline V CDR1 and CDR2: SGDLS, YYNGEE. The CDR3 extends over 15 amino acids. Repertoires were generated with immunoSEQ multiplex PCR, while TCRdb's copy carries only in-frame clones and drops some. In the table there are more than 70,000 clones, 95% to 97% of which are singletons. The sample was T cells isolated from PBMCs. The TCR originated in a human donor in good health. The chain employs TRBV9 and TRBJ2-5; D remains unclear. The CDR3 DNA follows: TGTGCCAGCAGCGTAGCCCCGACATTCCAAGAGACCCAGTACTTC. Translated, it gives CASSVAPTFQETQYF. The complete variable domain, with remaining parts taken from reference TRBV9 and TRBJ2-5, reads DSGVTQTPKHLITATGQRVTLRCSPRSGDLSVYWYQQSLDQGLQFLIQYYNGEERAKGNILERFSAQQFPDLHSELNLSSLELGDSALYFCASSVAPTFQETQYFGPGTRLLVL.